This T cell receptor (beta chain) is from a study of blood T cell repertoires in COVID-19 (dated by TCRdb to 2018 to 2021). The study in broad terms: The collaborator samples originated in the United States, Italy and Spain and spanned the acute and convalescent phases of COVID-19. The prospective study material was composed of cDNA or gDNA derived from T cells, B-cell-depleted T cells, or PBMCs. Subjects who had been exposed to COVID-19, were actively infected with it, or had recovered from it provided the deeply sampled blood TCRbeta repertoires that made up the dataset. The repertoires were released in a freely available public database intended as a resource for research on the immune response to SARS-CoV-2. Samples were obtained from the ongoing ImmuneRACE study (first 160 participants) and from 1,200 or so subjects provided by 6 global collaborators. Sample metadata almost always included a de-identified subject ID, COVID-19 status, age in years and sex. Where available, HLA class I and class II types were taken from metadata supplied by the sample provider and were not determined by assay-based typing. Beyond this particular receptor, the publication reports: How much clinical and demographic metadata was included differed by source and by participant, and the metadata was provided uncurated.

TCRbeta CDR3 regions were amplified from genomic DNA using the immunoSEQ Assay, a bias-controlled multiplex PCR. Per the source publication's procedure: Within the assay, amplification of reference gene primers was used to estimate how many nucleated cells each sample contained. To quantify the absolute abundance of each unique TCRbeta CDR3 rearrangement, sequence reads were collapsed and filtered. Productive Simpson clonality was computed per sample as the square root of Simpson's diversity index over productive rearrangements. TCRdb obtained this table from immuneACCESS and retained in-frame rearrangements with V and J assigned. These tables miss some clones; where compared with another copy, unresolved V genes account for less than half of the shortfall, and the remainder is unexplained. From that table come the V and J calls and clone size; the DNA was used to work out D and trimming. The sample table shows about 74,000 clones, and about 83% are seen once. Clones ranked in the top ten supply about 37% of the sample.

On this clone itself: It lacks a known antigen. One base away there is no much larger clone; base qualities are not given.

Whole blood was collected in K2EDTA tubes by collaborating institutions according to the institutions' own protocols. For TCRbeta analysis, collaborator samples were shipped as frozen whole blood, as isolated PBMCs, or as DNA extracted from either sample type. Based on the germline V gene, the CDR1 and CDR2 sequences are MNHEY and SVGEGT. From cysteine to phenylalanine, the CDR3 is 14 amino acids long. The read is trimmed to its CDR3 DNA, 42 bases read in frame from base 1. The V and J ends are trimmed by 1 base and 2 bases, leaving 8 bases between them. The material sequenced was peripheral blood. The chain is assembled from TRBV6-2 or TRBV6-3 and TRBJ2-5; the D gene is not confidently resolved. This receptor was identified in a man between 65 and 85 years old with acute or convalescent COVID-19. The CDR3 reads as follows: CASSYYGPQETQYF. Read as DNA, the sequence is TGTGCCAGCAGTTACTATGGGCCACAAGAGACCCAGTACTTC.